The clone carrying this TCR beta chain was seen only once. Its antigen is unknown. Assay used: immunoSEQ multiplex PCR; TCRdb lists only in-frame clones, some missing. Of some 70,000 clones in the sample, more than 85% were seen once. The record originates from a study of OX40 agonist ivuxolimab in advanced cancers. Study-level information: Therapy given before enrollment (anti-PD-1, anti-PD-L1 or anti-CTLA-4) was allowed, and under 45% had some.

The CDR3 has 13 residues. The germline V gene encodes CDR1 SGHTA and CDR2 FQGNSA. Trimming removed 1 base from V and 7 bases from J, with 10 bases in between. General observations from the study: Compared with CD4+, CD8+ T cells on average had more expanded clones. CD4+ and CD8+ blood T cells expanded clonally by week 6 at 0.1 to 3.0 mg/kg. Expanded peripheral T cells had an undetermined antigen specificity.

The chain is built from TRBV7-2 and TRBJ2-5; D uncertain. This sample comprised CD4+ or CD8+ T cells sorted from blood, obtained in a trial of the OX40 agonist ivuxolimab. The TCR originated in an adult with an advanced solid tumor such as melanoma, head and neck, liver or kidney cancer. The CDR3 DNA follows: TGTGCCAGCAGCTTAGAGAACTTTGGGACCCAGTACTTC. Protein product: CASSLENFGTQYF.